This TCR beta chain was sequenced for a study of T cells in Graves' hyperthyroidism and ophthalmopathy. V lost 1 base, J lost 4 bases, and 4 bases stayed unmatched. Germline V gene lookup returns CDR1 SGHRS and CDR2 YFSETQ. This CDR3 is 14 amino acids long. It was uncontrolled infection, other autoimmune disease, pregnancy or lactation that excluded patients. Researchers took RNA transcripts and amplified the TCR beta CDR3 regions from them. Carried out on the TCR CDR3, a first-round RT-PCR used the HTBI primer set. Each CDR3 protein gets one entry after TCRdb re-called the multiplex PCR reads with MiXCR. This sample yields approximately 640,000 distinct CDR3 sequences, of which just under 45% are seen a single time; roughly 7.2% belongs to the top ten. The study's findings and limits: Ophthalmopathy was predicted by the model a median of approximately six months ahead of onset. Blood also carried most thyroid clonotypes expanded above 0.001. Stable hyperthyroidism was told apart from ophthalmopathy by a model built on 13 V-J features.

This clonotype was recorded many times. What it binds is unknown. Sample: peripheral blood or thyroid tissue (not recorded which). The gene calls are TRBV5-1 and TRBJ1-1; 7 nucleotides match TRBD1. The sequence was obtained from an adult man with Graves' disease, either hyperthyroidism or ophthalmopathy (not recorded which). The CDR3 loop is CASSLRRGSTEAFF. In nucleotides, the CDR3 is TGCGCCAGCAGCTTGCGCAGGGGGTCCACTGAAGCTTTCTTT.